The next 8 T cell receptor beta chains were all read from a single sample in a study of patients and donors after allogeneic stem cell transplantation. Using its own MiXCR run on the RT-PCR reads, TCRdb lists one record per CDR3 protein. This repertoire shows fewer than 60,000 distinct CDR3 sequences, approximately 12% found once; its top ten account for around a third. Sequenced: blood, either unsorted or a sorted T cell fraction (not recorded which). Receptors originate from a human donor who was either an allogeneic HSCT recipient or a stem cell or donor lymphocyte infusion donor (not recorded which). It is not recorded whose cells these are; they may come from a transplant donor.

A single count supports this clonotype. The V and J genes are TRBV7-2 and TRBJ2-2; weak D call: TRBD2 (6 bases). The germline gives CDR1 SGHTA, CDR2 FQGNSA. The V gene lost 4 bases and the J gene lost 6 bases, with 12 bases spanning the gap. This CDR3 is built from 14 residues. Written as DNA, the CDR3 is TGTGCCAGCAGCTCCGAATCGGGGGCCGGGGAGCTGTTTTTT. Its translation is CASSSESGAGELFF.

This clonotype turned up a few times. V is TRBV20-1 and J is TRBJ2-2; a weak D match, TRBD1 (6 bases). Germline V gene lookup returns CDR1 DFQATT and CDR2 SNEGSKA (reference sequence). Trimming took 0 bases from V and 1 from J, leaving 12 bases between them. There are 16 residues in the CDR3. CDR3 nucleotides: TGCAGTGCTAGAGACCAGATACAGGGGAACACCGGGGAGCTGTTTTTT. Amino acids: CSARDQIQGNTGELFF.

Of note for this clonotype: A much larger clone is a single base away; this may be a read error. The CDR3 DNA reads as TGTGCCGGCAGCACAGGAGGGGGTTTGGATCAGCCCCAGCATTTT. Translated, it gives CAGSTGGGLDQPQHF. V gene TRBV12-3 or TRBV12-4 combines with J gene TRBJ1-5; a possible D gene is TRBD1 (6 bases). The CDR3 consists of 15 residues.

This clonotype was seen repeatedly, ten times or more. V is TRBV6-5 and J is TRBJ1-1; TRBD1 aligns across 7 bases. Per the germline V gene, CDR1 is MNHEY and CDR2 is SVGAGI. This CDR3 comprises 16 residues. Unmatched junction bases numbered 12, after V lost 7 bases and J lost 1 base. The CDR3 bases are TGTGCCAGCATCGATCCAACACAGGGGAGGAACACTGAAGCTTTCTTT. This encodes CASIDPTQGRNTEAFF.

The CDR3 protein is CASSYWGVAGLQGEQYF. The CDR3 DNA reads TGTGCCAGCAGTTACTGGGGTGTAGCGGGACTTCAAGGGGAGCAGTACTTC. This chain joins TRBV6-2 or TRBV6-3 and TRBJ2-7; 8 nucleotides line up with TRBD2. The CDR3 contains 17 residues. CDR1 and CDR2 from the germline V gene are MNHEY and SVGEGT. The ends lost 1 base at V and 7 bases at J; junction bases unmatched: 15.

This clonotype was picked up many times. The chain combines TRBV20-1 with TRBJ2-2, with TRBD1 as a possible D gene (6 bases). Trimming removed 5 bases from V and 5 bases from J, with 12 bases in between. Germline V lookup: CDR1 DFQATT, CDR2 SNEGSKA (reference sequence). The CDR3 sequence is 13 residues long. The CDR3 sequence is CSALQRGTGELFF. The CDR3 DNA follows: TGCAGTGCTCTTCAAAGGGGGACCGGGGAGCTGTTTTTT.

This clonotype was observed a few times. This CDR3 reads CSASPITGRANNEQFF. CDR3 coding DNA: TGCAGTGCTAGTCCTATAACAGGGAGGGCGAACAATGAGCAGTTCTTC. V usage is TRBV20-1 and J usage is TRBJ2-1, with D possibly being TRBD2 (7 bases). The CDR3 has 16 residues. V was cut by 3 bases and J by 5 bases, with 20 bases left in between. Germline lookup yields CDR1 DFQATT and CDR2 SNEGSKA (reference sequence).

This clonotype was found a few times. This sequence joins TRBV5-1 and TRBJ2-5; 12 bases line up with TRBD2. CDR1 and CDR2 from the germline V gene are SGHRS and YFSETQ. The CDR3 loop spans 15 amino acids. J gave up 5 bases and V 4 bases, and 6 bases lay outside the gene matches. The CDR3 sequence is CASSPPGTSGETQYF. The CDR3 bases are TGCGCCAGCAGCCCCCCCGGGACTAGCGGGGAGACCCAGTACTTC.